This passage covers 13 T cell receptor beta chains from one sample sequenced in a study of blood T cell repertoires in COVID-19. The method was immunoSEQ multiplex PCR; TCRdb's version includes in-frame clones alone and lacks a portion of them. Of around 260,000 clones in the sample, around 84% are singletons; the top ten hold under 5.5%. Sequencing used peripheral blood. The origin of the receptors is a man aged 55 to 70 with acute or convalescent COVID-19.

This clone was observed a handful of times. The chain is built from TRBV3-1 (or the pseudogene TRBV3-2) and TRBJ1-3, with D possibly TRBD1 on 5 matching bases. Trimming pared 4 bases from V and 1 base from J, leaving 11 bases between. The CDR3 length is 15 residues. Germline V lookup: CDR1 LGHDT, CDR2 YNNKEL (reference sequence). The CDR3 region is CASSPSGTSGNTIYF. The CDR3 coding sequence is TGTGCCAGCAGCCCCAGCGGGACTTCTGGAAACACCATATATTTT.

This sequence joins TRBV4-3 and TRBJ2-4; 7 nucleotides agree with TRBD2. The trim removed 0 bases at V and 0 bases at J, leaving 14 bases unmatched. The V gene's germline CDR1 is LGHNA and CDR2 YSLEER. This CDR3 has 20 amino acids. This CDR3 reads CASSQDLGSGRPLAKNIQYF. DNA for the CDR3: TGCGCCAGCAGCCAAGATCTGGGTAGCGGGCGACCACTAGCCAAAAACATTCAGTACTTC.

The chain combines TRBV6-5 with TRBJ2-7; 8 bases agree with TRBD1. The V gene's germline CDR1 is MNHEY and CDR2 SVGAGI. Germline trimming cut 10 bases from V and 7 bases from J; bases unmatched to any gene: 12. This CDR3 is 13 amino acids long. The CDR3 spells CAISRTGSGEQYF. The CDR3 coding sequence is TGTGCCATATCAAGGACAGGGTCGGGAGAGCAGTACTTC.

This clone was picked up one time. The chain combines TRBV9 with TRBJ2-2, with TRBD1 matching 9 bases. V lost 4 bases, J lost 6 bases, and 16 bases stayed unmatched. CDR1 SGDLS and CDR2 YYNGEE come from the germline V gene. This CDR3 is 18 amino acids long. The CDR3 is CASSPRGGTGKGAGELFF. The DNA of the CDR3 is TGTGCCAGCAGCCCCAGAGGGGGGACAGGGAAAGGGGCCGGGGAGCTGTTTTTT.

The chain uses TRBV9 and TRBJ2-7; a weak D match, TRBD1 (5 bases). Germline CDR1 SGDLS, CDR2 YYNGEE. Trimming removed 0 bases from V and 0 bases from J, with 10 bases in between. The CDR3 consists of 15 residues. CDR3 in amino acids: CASSVAQGPSYEQYF. CDR3 in DNA: TGTGCCAGCAGCGTAGCTCAGGGTCCCTCCTACGAGCAGTACTTC.

This sequence joins TRBV7-8 and TRBJ2-7; D unclear. Per germline, CDR1 SGHVS and CDR2 FQNEAQ. CDR3 length equals 12 residues. The V end lost 5 bases, the J end lost 2 bases, and 7 bases lay between the germline ends. The CDR3 region is CASSQSTYEQYF. Written as DNA, the CDR3 is TGTGCCAGCAGCCAGAGTACCTACGAGCAGTACTTC.

The chain recombines TRBV6-2 or TRBV6-3 with TRBJ2-7; TRBD2 agrees at 10 bases. The CDR3 sequence is 17 residues long. Trimming cost V 5 bases and J 4 bases; bases outside gene matches: 14. Germline CDR1 is MNHEY and CDR2 is SVGEGT. CDR3 DNA sequence: TGTGCCAGCAGTGGGTTCCCTAGCGGGAGAAGTGAGTACGAGCAGTACTTC. Amino acids: CASSGFPSGRSEYEQYF.

The chain uses TRBV6-5 and TRBJ2-6, with TRBD1 identical over 8 bases. V lost 5 bases to trimming and J lost 1 base; unmatched junction nucleotides: 1. Germline CDR1 is MNHEY and CDR2 is SVGAGI. The CDR3 consists of 15 residues. The CDR3 spells CASSRTGSGANVLTF. CDR3 coding DNA: TGTGCCAGCAGTAGGACAGGGTCTGGGGCCAACGTCCTGACTTTC.

V gene TRBV7-3 combines with J gene TRBJ2-2; TRBD1 aligns across 9 bases. The CDR3 spans 15 residues. V lost 5 bases, J lost 6 bases, and 7 bases stayed unmatched. Germline V gene sequence: CDR1 SGHTA, CDR2 FQGTGA. The CDR3, as DNA: TGTGCCAGCAGCCTCGGACAGGGGTTCGCCGGGGAGCTGTTTTTT. This translates into CASSLGQGFAGELFF.

The chain combines TRBV9 with TRBJ2-2, with a possible D match to TRBD2 (5 bases). This CDR3 contains 16 residues. The germline V and J ends were trimmed by 4 bases and 4 bases, with 17 bases remaining between them. Per the germline V gene, CDR1 is SGDLS and CDR2 is YYNGEE. For the CDR3, the DNA is TGTGCCAGCAGCCCAGACGGGGATTCGGGCACCGGGGAGCTGTTTTTT. Encoded protein: CASSPDGDSGTGELFF.

This clone was picked up a small number of times. The genes are TRBV28 and TRBJ2-7, with D possibly being TRBD2 (5 bases). The CDR3 spans 14 residues. Germline V gene sequence: CDR1 MDHEN, CDR2 SYDVKM. V was shortened by 10 bases and J by 5 bases, with 21 bases between the two germline ends. CDR3 amino acids: CAIQALAISNEQYF. The CDR3 DNA reads TGTGCCATCCAGGCCTTAGCGATATCCAACGAGCAGTACTTC.

The chain recombines TRBV11-3 with TRBJ1-6; D is unclear. Trimming cost V 5 bases and J 7 bases, with 12 bases left between them. In germline, CDR1 is SGHNT, CDR2 YENEEA. This CDR3 has 14 amino acids. The CDR3 coding sequence is TGTGCCAGCAGCCACCCCCATGAGAATTCACCCCTCCACTTT. Translated, it gives CASSHPHENSPLHF.

The chain links TRBV9 to TRBJ2-1, with 12 nucleotides matching TRBD1. The V gene's germline CDR1 is SGDLS and CDR2 YYNGEE. The CDR3 consists of 14 residues. The V gene end was trimmed by 0 bases and the J gene end by 10 bases; junction bases not matched to a gene: 2. CDR3 residues: CASSVGDRGLEQFF. In DNA form, the CDR3 reads TGTGCCAGCAGCGTAGGGGACAGGGGGCTGGAGCAGTTCTTC.